This entry lists 18 T cell receptor beta chains sequenced from one sample in a study of T cell clusters in autoimmune cytopenias. About 37,500 genome equivalents of blood DNA were amplified for TRB. Multiplex touch-down PCR amplified TRB using TRB-A and TRB-B pools in one tube. From the multiplex PCR reads, TCRdb lists one entry per CDR3 protein and no DNA. With more than 12,000 distinct CDR3 sequences in the sample, the ten largest clones hold approximately 2.2%. Sequenced: peripheral blood. The source of these receptors is a human donor with an autoimmune cytopenia or autoimmune hepatitis (not recorded which).

The CDR3 sequence: CASSLEPPNTEAFF. The chain is built from TRBV7-9 and TRBJ1-1; without DNA, the TCRdb call of TRBD1 cannot be checked. The CDR3 consists of 14 residues. Germline CDR1 and CDR2: SEHNR and FQNEAQ (reference sequence).

This chain joins TRBV10-3 and TRBJ2-3; TCRdb selects TRBD1, and the lack of DNA leaves this call unchecked. This CDR3 is 13 amino acids long. Per germline, CDR1 ENHRY and CDR2 SYGVKD. CDR3: CAISEVRGETQYF.

The V gene is TRBV19, the J gene TRBJ2-7; TCRdb lists TRBD1, though no DNA is available to test this call. This CDR3 spans 13 amino acids. From germline, CDR1 is LNHDA and CDR2 SQIVND (reference sequence). The CDR3 sequence: CASSSQGAYEQYF.

The V and J genes are TRBV5-5 and TRBJ2-6; TCRdb's D call, TRBD1, is unchecked because there is no DNA. The CDR3 runs 18 residues. Germline V gene data show CDR1 as SGHKS and CDR2 as YYEKEE (reference sequence). The chain's CDR3 is CASSLGPGVSSGANVLTF.

The CDR3: CASSLSASSYNEQFF. The rearrangement links TRBV7-2 to TRBJ2-1. The CDR3 runs 15 residues. The germline CDR1 and CDR2 sequences are SGHTA and FQGNSA. The full variable domain, its missing parts supplied by reference TRBV7-2 and TRBJ2-1, is GAGVSQSPSNKVTEKGKDVELRCDPISGHTALYWYRQSLGQGLEFLIYFQGNSAPDKSGLPSDRFSAERTGGSVSTLTIQRTQQEDSAVYLCASSLSASSYNEQFFGPGTRLTVL.

This chain joins TRBV5-6 and TRBJ2-7; the D call from TCRdb, TRBD1, cannot be confirmed without DNA. Germline V gives CDR1 SGHDT, CDR2 YYEEEE. The CDR3 contains 14 residues. CDR3 loop: CASSGTGGGYEQYF.

This clonotype registers medium-sized by frequency. CDR3 sequence: CATSLRQGTYGYTF. The chain uses TRBV15 and TRBJ1-2; TCRdb's assignment of TRBD1 cannot be checked, as there is no DNA. CDR3 length: 14 residues. Germline V CDR1 and CDR2: LNHNV, YYDKDF (reference sequence).

V usage is TRBV5-6 and J usage is TRBJ2-1; checking the TCRdb D call of TRBD2 is not possible without DNA. Per the germline V gene, CDR1 is SGHDT and CDR2 is YYEEEE. The CDR3 consists of 14 residues. CDR3: CASSLGGIVNEQFF. The entire variable domain, with the rest obtained from reference TRBV5-6 and TRBJ2-1, is as follows: DAGVTQSPTHLIKTRGQQVTLRCSPKSGHDTVSWYQQALGQGPQFIFQYYEEEERQRGNFPDRFSGHQFPNYSSELNVNALLLGDSALYLCASSLGGIVNEQFFGPGTRLTVL.

This rearrangement joins TRBV5-1 to TRBJ2-3; lacking DNA, the TRBD1 call made by TCRdb goes unchecked. The length of the CDR3 is 14 residues. Per the germline V gene, CDR1 is SGHRS and CDR2 is YFSETQ. The CDR3 here is CASSGTGEKDTQYF.

This chain uses TRBV15 with TRBJ1-1; with no DNA, the TCRdb D assignment of TRBD1 cannot be verified. Germline CDR1 reads LNHNV; CDR2 reads YYDKDF (reference sequence). CDR3 length: 15 amino acids. The CDR3 sequence is CATSRGRGKNTEAFF.

The rearrangement joins TRBV11-2 to TRBJ2-7; TCRdb designates TRBD2, a call that cannot be tested without DNA. This CDR3 spans 12 amino acids. Germline CDR1 and CDR2: SGHAT and FQNNGV. The CDR3 reads CATSAGSYEQYF.

The chain has TRBV6-6 and TRBJ2-1; TCRdb names TRBD2, which stays unverified in the absence of DNA. The CDR3 totals 13 residues. CDR1 and CDR2 from the germline V gene are MNHNY and SVGAGI (reference sequence). CDR3 protein: CASTQVGPGEQFF.

This chain connects TRBV6-1 to TRBJ2-1. The CDR3 runs 14 residues. The germline CDR1 and CDR2 sequences are MNHNS and SASEGT. CDR3 protein: CASSEWVASHEQFF.

The chain couples TRBV6-2 or TRBV6-3 to TRBJ2-7. Germline loops: CDR1 MNHEY, CDR2 SVGEGT. The CDR3 runs to 15 residues. The CDR3 reads CASSYRLATSYEQYF.

This clonotype registers medium-sized by frequency. The genes are TRBV6-5 and TRBJ1-2; TCRdb names TRBD1, which stays unverified in the absence of DNA. Germline loops: CDR1 MNHEY, CDR2 SVGAGI. The length of the CDR3 is 14 residues. CDR3 amino acids: CASTQAPASYGYTF.

Frequency places this clonotype as medium-sized (0.01 to 0.1%). The chain joins TRBV29-1 to TRBJ1-2. The CDR3 is 12 amino acids. Germline CDR1 is SQVTM and CDR2 is ANQGSEA. CDR3: CSVGAEGYGYTF.

The chain has TRBV19 and TRBJ2-3; with no DNA, the TCRdb D assignment of TRBD1 cannot be verified. Germline loops: CDR1 LNHDA, CDR2 SQIVND (reference sequence). The CDR3 runs to 16 residues. Here the CDR3 reads CASRTLGGGSTDTQYF.

V is TRBV7-2 and J is TRBJ2-1; TCRdb's D call of TRBD1 is untestable without DNA. Germline CDR1 and CDR2: SGHTA and FQGNSA. The CDR3 spans 13 residues. CDR3 sequence reads: CASSPRNRNEQFF.